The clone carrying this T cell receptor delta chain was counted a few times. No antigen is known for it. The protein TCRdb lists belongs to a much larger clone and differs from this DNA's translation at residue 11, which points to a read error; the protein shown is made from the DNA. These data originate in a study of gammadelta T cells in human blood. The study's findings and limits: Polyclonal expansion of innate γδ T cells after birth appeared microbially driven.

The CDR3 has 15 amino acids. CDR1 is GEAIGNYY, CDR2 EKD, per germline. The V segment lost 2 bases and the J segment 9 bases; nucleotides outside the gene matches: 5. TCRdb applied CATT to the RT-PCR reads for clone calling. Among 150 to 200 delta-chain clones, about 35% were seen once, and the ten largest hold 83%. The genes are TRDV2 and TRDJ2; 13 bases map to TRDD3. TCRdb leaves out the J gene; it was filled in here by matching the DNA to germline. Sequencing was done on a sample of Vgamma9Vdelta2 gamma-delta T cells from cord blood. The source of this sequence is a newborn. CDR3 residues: CACDILGDTPTQLFF. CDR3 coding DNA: TGTGCCTGTGACATACTGGGGGATACGCCAACACAACTCTTCTTT.